These T cell receptor beta chains were read from a single sample in a study of blood T cell repertoires in COVID-19. TCRdb keeps only in-frame clones here, not all; method: immunoSEQ multiplex PCR. The repertoire consists of over 140,000 clones, with around 80% occurring once and the leading ten covering roughly 4.7%. What was sequenced was peripheral blood. All receptors come from a woman older than 75 with active or convalescent COVID-19. CDR3s include the opening cysteine and the closing phenylalanine or tryptophan. D genes are given only for firm matches. Not all rows give a size; the values are once, few, many and, for expanded clones, a class.

>TRBV5-1|13|TRBJ1-6|NA|NA
TGCGCCAGCAGCTTGACAGCTAATTCACCCCTCCACTTT
CASSLTANSPLHF
>TRBV30|13|TRBJ1-2|TRBD1|few
TGTGCCTGGAGGGCGACAGGGTCCTATGGCTACACCTTC
CAWRATGSYGYTF
>TRBV5-1|15|TRBJ1-6|TRBD1|NA
TGCGCCAGCAGCTTGGCCGAGGCAGGGGGTTCACCCCTCCACTTT
CASSLAEAGGSPLHF
>TRBV2|20|TRBJ1-3|TRBD1|NA
TGTGCCAGCAGAGCCACCCCGGGACAGGGCATAAGGGTTTCTGGAAACACCATATATTTT
CASRATPGQGIRVSGNTIYF
>TRBV19|14|TRBJ2-1|NA|NA
TGTGCCAGTAGTAGGGGGGACGGTTACAATGAGCAGTTCTTC
CASSRGDGYNEQFF
>TRBV7-2|14|TRBJ1-1|NA|NA
TGTGCCAGCAGGACCCCGGGGTTGAACACTGAAGCTTTCTTT
CASRTPGLNTEAFF
>TRBV18|16|TRBJ1-5|TRBD1|NA
TGTGCCAGCTCACCAGCGAACGACAGGGCTAATCAGCCCCAGCATTTT
CASSPANDRANQPQHF
>TRBV19|14|TRBJ2-6|TRBD1|NA
TGTGCCAGTAGTTTGGGACAGGGGGCCAACGTCCTGACTTTC
CASSLGQGANVLTF
>TRBV5-1|16|TRBJ1-6|TRBD1|NA
TGCGCCAGCAGCCCGACACCGACAGGGGGTGGTTCACCCCTCCACTTT
CASSPTPTGGGSPLHF
>TRBV24-1|15|TRBJ1-5|NA|NA
TGTGCCACCAGTGATTCCGACAGTCGCAATCAGCCCCAGCATTTT
CATSDSDSRNQPQHF